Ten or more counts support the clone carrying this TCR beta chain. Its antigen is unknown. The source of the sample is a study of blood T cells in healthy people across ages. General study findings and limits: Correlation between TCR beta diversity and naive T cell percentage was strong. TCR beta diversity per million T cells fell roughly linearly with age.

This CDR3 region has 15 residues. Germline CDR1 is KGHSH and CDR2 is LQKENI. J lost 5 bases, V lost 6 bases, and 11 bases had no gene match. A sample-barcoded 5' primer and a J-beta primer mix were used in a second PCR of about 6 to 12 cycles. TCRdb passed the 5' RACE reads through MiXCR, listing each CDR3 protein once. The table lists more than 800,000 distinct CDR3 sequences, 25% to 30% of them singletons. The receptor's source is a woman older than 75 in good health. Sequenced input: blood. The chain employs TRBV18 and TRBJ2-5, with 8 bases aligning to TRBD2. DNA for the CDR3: TGTGCCAGCTCTCCTCCAGCGGGGGCGGTGGAGACCCAGTACTTC. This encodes CASSPPAGAVETQYF.